The table lists the clone carrying this T cell receptor beta chain with a few counts. Its antigen is unidentified. This record belongs to a study of human T cells and chemical hapten exposure. Study as a whole: Upper back patch tests used 0.01% DPC, scored after 6 days. Study outcomes and limitations: Expanded TCRs created a significantly greater count of big CDR3 similarity clusters than controls did.

The time point here: patch test 1, 2 weeks after DPC sensitization. The sample's treatment: therapeutic diphenylcyclopropenone sensitization with weekly scalp DPC. TCRdb itself ran the RACE reads through MiXCR, one entry per CDR3 protein. Here the sample spans about 340,000 distinct CDR3 sequences, 5.5% to 8% being singletons. The CDR3 extends over 15 amino acids. The V gene's germline CDR1 is DFQATT and CDR2 SNEGSKA (reference sequence). V shed 0 bases, J shed 4 bases, and the junction held 7 bases outside the gene matches. The rearrangement uses TRBV20-1 and TRBJ2-5; 8 nucleotides match TRBD1. The specimen comprised whole blood, sampled in connection with sensitization to the hapten diphenylcyclopropenone (DPC). The sequence was collected from a woman aged 18-29 years with alopecia areata. Some clones in this sample may be carry-over from other donors' samples. For the CDR3, the DNA is TGCAGTGCTAGAGACCCGACAGGGGACTCAGAGACCCAGTACTTC. Its translation is CSARDPTGDSETQYF.